This record concerns one TCR beta chain sequence. Its antigen is unidentified. These data originate in a study of T cells in tumors after PD-1 blockade. Turning to the study itself: Patients had no prior checkpoint blockade, systemic immunosuppressants, or anti-cancer therapy within 4 weeks. Patients received pembrolizumab 200 mg every 3 weeks or cemiplimab 350 mg every 2 weeks. Mean per blood sample: about 110,000 templates (about 24,000-290,000), about 40,000 unique clonotypes. Study-wide results and caveats: Roughly 40% of tumor TCR clonotypes were also found in blood.

The data were produced by immunoSEQ multiplex PCR, yet TCRdb's version contains in-frame clones alone and is incomplete. Of tens of thousands of clones in the sample, around 72% were seen once. V trimming: 4 bases; J trimming: 0 bases; junction bases outside the gene matches: 9. The CDR3 sequence is 17 residues long. Per germline, CDR1 SGHDT and CDR2 YYEEEE. The genes are TRBV5-6 and TRBJ2-2; TRBD1 matches 7 bases. The TCR was taken from a human donor with basal cell carcinoma. The sample was PBMCs, taken after anti-PD-1 treatment. The DNA for the CDR3 is TGTGCCAGCAGCCGATGGGCCGGGACAGCGAACACCGGGGAGCTGTTTTTT. Its translation: CASSRWAGTANTGELFF.